The 5 T cell receptor beta chains given below trace back to one sample, sequenced in a study of shared clonotypes between healthy human individuals (dated by TCRdb to 2019 to 2021). Library construction relied on the immunoSEQ multiplex PCR assay. The immuneACCESS repertoire file appears here via TCRdb, limited to in-frame rearrangements. These files lack a portion of the clones; in checked studies, under half of the deficit traces to unresolved V genes, and the cause of the others is not known. This sample lists millions of clones; about 92% were detected once. The ten biggest clones cover roughly 0.36% of the sample. Input material: naive CD4+ T cells from PBMCs. The intended sense of this specimen's cell subset or site label: CD45RA+ positively selected. The source is a man younger than 35 in good health. Some clones in this sample may be carry-over from other donors' samples.

To note about this clone: Other DNA sequences of this sample code for an identical CDR3. The chain recombines TRBV7-2 with TRBJ2-7; TRBD1 matches at 8 bases. The CDR3 consists of 13 residues. Germline loops: CDR1 SGHTA, CDR2 FQGNSA. V shed 5 bases and J 4 bases; nucleotides not matched to a gene: 4. The DNA of the CDR3 is TGTGCCAGCAGCCAGGACAGGGTTTACGAGCAGTACTTC. It yields the protein CASSQDRVYEQYF.

The CDR3 is CASSLLGTSGRTGELFF. The CDR3 DNA follows: TGTGCCAGCAGCTTATTGGGGACTAGCGGACGCACCGGGGAGCTGTTTTTT. The V call is TRBV7-9, the J call TRBJ2-2; TRBD2 agrees at 11 bases. V dropped 2 bases and J dropped 4; count of bases not matched to a gene: 6. Germline CDR1 and CDR2: SEHNR and FQNEAQ (reference sequence). The length of the CDR3 is 17 residues.

The chain employs TRBV9 and TRBJ2-1, with 7 positions matching TRBD2. After removal of 1 base from V and 5 bases from J, the junction contained 6 bases not matched to a gene. Germline V lookup: CDR1 SGDLS, CDR2 YYNGEE. This CDR3 has 15 residues. The CDR3 region is CASSVLAVFNNEQFF. The CDR3 DNA follows: TGTGCCAGCAGCGTACTAGCGGTTTTTAACAATGAGCAGTTCTTC.

The J gene is TRBJ2-5, the V gene TRBV5-1; D remains unclear. This CDR3 is 14 amino acids long. Germline CDR1 and CDR2: SGHRS and YFSETQ. Trimming left V 0 bases short and J 3 bases short, with 9 bases between. CDR3 loop: CASSLAQAEETQYF. CDR3 coding DNA: TGCGCCAGCAGCTTGGCTCAGGCTGAAGAGACCCAGTACTTC.

A few counts support this clone. The chain links TRBV5-1 to TRBJ1-4, with D unresolved. Between the trimmed V and J ends, which lost 0 bases and 6 bases, there was a span of 12 bases. Germline assignment: CDR1 SGHRS and CDR2 YFSETQ. There are 15 residues in the CDR3. The CDR3 nucleotides are TGCGCCAGCAGCTTGGAGTATACGAAGCATGAAAAACTGTTTTTT. Protein: CASSLEYTKHEKLFF.